This TCR beta chain was found in a study of T cells in Graves' hyperthyroidism and ophthalmopathy. Duration under 3 months, a NOSPECS grade of at least 4, and a Clinical Activity Score of at least 3 characterized the ophthalmopathy patients. The CDR3 consists of 13 residues. Trimming took off 5 bases at V and 6 bases at J, with 13 bases between the two ends. CDR1 is SQVTM and CDR2 is ANQGSEA in the germline V gene. It was RNA transcripts that yielded the amplified TCR beta CDR3 regions. Researchers ran a first-round RT-PCR on the TCR CDR3 using the HTBI primer set. Using its own MiXCR run on the multiplex PCR reads, TCRdb lists one record per CDR3 protein. Of 350,000 or so distinct CDR3 sequences listed, around a sixth are singletons. Findings and caveats of the study: Ophthalmopathy was model-predicted a median approximately 6.4 months pre-onset. A model built on 13 V-J features separated ophthalmopathy from stable hyperthyroidism.

This clonotype was seen many times. Its antigen is not known. The specimen was blood. The clonotype comes from a woman between 40 and 50 years old with Graves' ophthalmopathy. The V gene is TRBV29-1, the J gene TRBJ2-2; tentatively, D is TRBD1 or TRBD2 (5 bases each). The CDR3 DNA reads as TGCAGCGTTAAATTGAGGGGCGCCGGGGAGCTGTTTTTT. Translating it yields CSVKLRGAGELFF.